This T cell receptor beta chain was identified during a study of cytomegalovirus exposure and HLA in healthy donors. Study background: Genotyping of 400 or so donors showed that around 85% belonged to the Caucasian-associated ancestry cluster.

Both 60 Vbeta primers and 13 Jbeta primers went into the PCR. Assay: immunoSEQ multiplex PCR; the TCRdb copy retains only in-frame clones and omits some. The sample yields 100,000 to 150,000 clones, approximately 79% seen once. CDR1 is SGHNT and CDR2 is YENEEA in the germline V gene. V lost 5 bases to trimming and J lost 7 bases; unmatched junction nucleotides: 7. The CDR3 consists of 14 residues. The sample taken for sequencing was PBMCs. The sequence was obtained from a man aged 45-60 years in good health and CMV-seropositive. V is TRBV11-3 and J is TRBJ1-1; 10 bases agree with TRBD1. CDR3 coding DNA: TGTGCCAGCAGCCCTAGACAGGGGGCGGGTGAAGCTTTCTTT. Its protein is CASSPRQGAGEAFF.